These 24 T cell receptor beta chains were all obtained from the same sample, sequenced in a study of technical replicates of blood from several donors. Libraries were prepared by immunoSEQ multiplex PCR; TCRdb keeps only in-frame clonotypes and omits some of them. The table records fewer than 95,000 clones, about 91% of them present only once. Sequences were obtained from T cells isolated from PBMCs. All receptors come from a human donor in good health.

The rearrangement uses TRBV30 and TRBJ2-7; perhaps TRBD1 as D (6 bases). The germline gives CDR1 GTSNPN, CDR2 SVGIG (reference sequence). The germline V and J ends were trimmed by 5 bases and 3 bases, with 14 bases remaining between them. The CDR3 sequence is 13 residues long. The chain's CDR3 is CAWGDRFGYEQYF. For the CDR3, the DNA is TGTGCCTGGGGCGACAGGTTTGGCTACGAGCAGTACTTC. Based on the CDR3 plus reference TRBV30 and TRBJ2-7, the full variable domain is SQTIHQWPATLVQPVGSPLSLECTVEGTSNPNLYWYRQAAGRGLQLLFYSVGIGQISSEVPQNLSASRPQDRQFILSSKKLLLSDSGFYLCAWGDRFGYEQYFGPGTRLTVT.

The gene calls are TRBV10-3 and TRBJ2-5; 8 nucleotides match TRBD2. CDR3 size: 15 residues. J gave up 2 bases and V 3 bases, and 5 bases lay outside the gene matches. CDR1 is ENHRY and CDR2 is SYGVKD in the germline V gene. As DNA, the CDR3 is TGTGCCATCAGTGATTCCGGGGGGGCTCAAGAGACCCAGTACTTC. Translated, it gives CAISDSGGAQETQYF.

This clone was observed a handful of times. The chain has TRBV5-1 and TRBJ2-2; 7 nucleotides agree with TRBD1. CDR3 size: 16 residues. Germline trimming cut 3 bases from V and 0 bases from J; bases unmatched to any gene: 5. The germline gives CDR1 SGHRS, CDR2 YFSETQ. This CDR3 reads CASSSTGFTNTGELFF. In nucleotides, the CDR3 is TGCGCCAGCAGCTCGACAGGGTTCACGAACACCGGGGAGCTGTTTTTT.

This chain links TRBV29-1 with TRBJ2-3, with 8 nucleotides matching TRBD1. The germline gives CDR1 SQVTM, CDR2 ANQGSEA. CDR3 length: 16 amino acids. V was pared by 1 base and J by 0 bases, with 6 bases of the junction left unmatched. This chain's CDR3 is CSVEGVDRESTDTQYF. The CDR3 nucleotides read TGCAGCGTTGAAGGTGTGGACAGGGAAAGCACAGATACGCAGTATTTT.

This clone has just a few counts. The V and J genes are TRBV30 and TRBJ1-1; 7 bases are a match to TRBD1. Trimming cost V 0 bases and J 2 bases; bases outside gene matches: 3. This CDR3 is built from 14 residues. Germline CDR1 reads GTSNPN; CDR2 reads SVGIG (reference sequence). This CDR3 reads CAWSVGTANTEAFF. CDR3 bases: TGTGCCTGGAGTGTAGGGACAGCTAACACTGAAGCTTTCTTT.

V gene TRBV6-5 combines with J gene TRBJ2-3, with a weak D call TRBD2 (6 bases). The germline V and J ends were trimmed by 2 bases and 1 base, with 10 bases remaining between them. Germline values: CDR1 MNHEY, CDR2 SVGAGI. The CDR3 covers 15 residues. The CDR3 bases are TGTGCCAGCAGTTACAGACTAGAGGGCACAGATACGCAGTATTTT. It yields the protein CASSYRLEGTDTQYF.

The chain employs TRBV5-1 and TRBJ2-3; TRBD2 is a possible D gene (8 bases). Germline V gene sequence: CDR1 SGHRS, CDR2 YFSETQ. The CDR3 covers 18 residues. Trimming removed 0 bases at V and 5 bases at J, with 22 bases between. For the CDR3, the DNA is TGCGCCAGCAGCTTGGGCCAGGCCAGGGGGACTAGGGTAGATACGCAGTATTTT. Translated: CASSLGQARGTRVDTQYF.

The chain couples TRBV5-1 to TRBJ2-7; 11 bases are shared with TRBD2. The CDR3 has 17 amino acids. After removal of 1 base from V and 1 base from J, the junction contained 7 bases not matched to a gene. Germline-derived CDR1 and CDR2 are SGHRS and YFSETQ. Here the CDR3 reads CASSLPTSGMGSYEQYF. For the CDR3, the DNA is TGCGCCAGCAGCTTGCCGACTAGCGGGATGGGATCCTACGAGCAGTACTTC.

The chain links TRBV5-1 to TRBJ1-2; possible D gene TRBD1, 5 bases. V was clipped by 0 bases and J by 12 bases, with 18 bases between them. Germline CDR1 reads SGHRS; CDR2 reads YFSETQ. CDR3 length: 14 amino acids. The CDR3 loop is CASSLGLPGGNNTF. In DNA form, the CDR3 reads TGCGCCAGCAGCTTGGGGCTTCCGGGGGGAAATAACACCTTC.

V is TRBV7-8 and J is TRBJ2-1; TRBD2 is a possible D gene (6 bases). The V gene lost 1 base and the J gene lost 2 bases, with 12 bases spanning the gap. This CDR3 has 16 residues. Germline V gives CDR1 SGHVS, CDR2 FQNEAQ. CDR3 in DNA: TGTGCCAGCAGCTTAGTCGGTAGCGGTCCCTACAATGAGCAGTTCTTC. Amino acids: CASSLVGSGPYNEQFF.

This clone was counted a single time. The chain employs TRBV4-1 and TRBJ2-7; the match to TRBD2 covers 8 bases. The CDR3 is 13 amino acids. Per the germline V gene, CDR1 is MGHRA and CDR2 is YSYEKL. The ends lost 1 base at V and 5 bases at J; junction bases unmatched: 1. The CDR3 spells CASSQGAGDEQYF. The CDR3 DNA sequence: TGCGCCAGCAGCCAAGGAGCGGGGGACGAGCAGTACTTC.

For this clone: The identical CDR3 is also encoded by other nucleotide sequences in the sample. The CDR3 DNA follows: TGCGCCAGCAGCCAAGCAGGCTACGAGCAGTACTTC. This translates into CASSQAGYEQYF. This sequence joins TRBV4-1 and TRBJ2-7, with unresolved D. The germline V gene encodes CDR1 MGHRA and CDR2 YSYEKL. The CDR3 covers 12 residues. V dropped 1 base and J dropped 3 bases, with 4 bases sitting between them.

V gene TRBV10-3 combines with J gene TRBJ2-5; 14 nucleotides agree with TRBD2. This CDR3 is built from 14 residues. V lost 6 bases, J lost 10 bases, and 7 bases stayed unmatched. CDR1 ENHRY and CDR2 SYGVKD come from the germline V gene. The CDR3 is CAISAGLAGVDQYF. The DNA for the CDR3 is TGTGCCATCAGCGCGGGACTAGCGGGAGTTGACCAGTACTTC.

The chain is built from TRBV2 and TRBJ2-7; 10 bases are shared with TRBD1. The CDR3 consists of 13 residues. V gave up 8 bases and J gave up 2 bases; unmatched junction bases: 3. Per the germline V gene, CDR1 is SNHLY and CDR2 is FYNNEI. CDR3 coding DNA: TGTGCCAGCTGGGGACAGGGGCCCTACGAGCAGTACTTC. Its protein is CASWGQGPYEQYF.

CDR3 loop: CASSLGVGLAANYEQYF. The CDR3 coding sequence is TGTGCCAGCAGTTTAGGGGTAGGACTAGCGGCTAACTACGAGCAGTACTTC. The rearrangement joins TRBV27 to TRBJ2-7, with 10 bases that match TRBD2. The CDR3 runs 17 residues. J was trimmed by 3 bases and V by 2 bases; bases with no gene match: 10. Germline V gives CDR1 MNHEY, CDR2 SMNVEV (reference sequence).

In regard to this clone: The sample contains more than one DNA sequence encoding this CDR3. The CDR3 coding sequence is TGCAGCGTTGACAGGGGGACGCAGTATTTT. Translating gives CSVDRGTQYF. J is TRBJ2-3 and V is TRBV29-1; 7 nucleotides align to TRBD1. CDR1 and CDR2 from the germline V gene are SQVTM and ANQGSEA. V trimming: 3 bases; J trimming: 9 bases; junction bases outside the gene matches: 0. This CDR3 is built from 10 residues.

The rearrangement joins TRBV5-4 to TRBJ2-7; 11 bases line up with TRBD2. In germline, CDR1 is SGHNT, CDR2 YYREEE (reference sequence). V was pared by 5 bases and J by 6 bases, with 13 bases of the junction left unmatched. CDR3 length: 16 residues. CDR3 nucleotide sequence: TGTGCCAGCAGGGCTTTAGCGGGAGGGCCTTCTGGCGAGCAGTACTTC. It translates to CASRALAGGPSGEQYF.

The rearrangement uses TRBV30 and TRBJ1-5; 9 bases line up with TRBD1. Germline V lookup: CDR1 GTSNPN, CDR2 SVGIG (reference sequence). V dropped 0 bases and J dropped 9; count of bases not matched to a gene: 3. CDR3 length equals 13 residues. CDR3 amino acids: CAWSVGTGMPQHF. Here the CDR3 DNA reads TGTGCCTGGAGTGTAGGGACAGGGATGCCCCAGCATTTT.

The V gene is TRBV6-5, the J gene TRBJ1-6; perhaps TRBD1 as D (5 bases). V lost 9 bases, J lost 8 bases, and 20 bases lay in between. Germline-derived CDR1 and CDR2 are MNHEY and SVGAGI. This CDR3 contains 15 residues. The CDR3: CASHHGGGRDSPLHF. For the CDR3, the DNA is TGTGCCAGTCACCACGGGGGTGGTCGGGATTCACCCCTCCACTTT.

The V and J genes are TRBV7-9 and TRBJ1-6; D is possibly TRBD1 (6 bases). Deletions cut 5 bases from V and 1 base from J, with 12 bases between. The CDR3 is made up of 16 amino acids. From germline, CDR1 is SEHNR and CDR2 FQNEAQ (reference sequence). The CDR3 DNA reads TGTGCCAGCAGCGCAGGGGTGGCGTCCTATAATTCACCCCTCCACTTT. Translation: CASSAGVASYNSPLHF.

The V call is TRBV29-1, the J call TRBJ2-1; D perhaps matches TRBD2 (6 bases). Germline V gene lookup returns CDR1 SQVTM and CDR2 ANQGSEA. Trimming shortened V by 5 bases and J by 12 bases, and 11 bases separated the two germline ends. The CDR3 sequence is 10 residues long. The CDR3 is CSVPSRGQFF. The CDR3, as DNA: TGCAGCGTTCCCTCGCGGGGGCAGTTCTTC.

This chain links TRBV29-1 with TRBJ2-1; 8 nucleotides align to TRBD1. V was pared by 3 bases and J by 1 base, with 5 bases of the junction left unmatched. Per the germline V gene, CDR1 is SQVTM and CDR2 is ANQGSEA. The length of the CDR3 is 15 residues. The CDR3 DNA reads TGCAGCGTTGATAGACAGGGGTCATCCTACAATGAGCAGTTCTTC. Translating gives CSVDRQGSSYNEQFF.

The CDR3: CASSDSPYADTQYF. CDR3 coding DNA: TGTGCCAGCAGTGACTCTCCCTATGCTGATACGCAGTATTTT. The rearrangement joins TRBV6-4 to TRBJ2-3; D gene unclear. CDR1 is MRHNA and CDR2 is SNTAGT in the germline V gene. The CDR3 contains 14 residues. The V end was cut by 0 bases, the J end by 6 bases, with 10 bases between.

CDR3 sequence: CASSLVDRGQTEAFF. The CDR3 bases are TGTGCCAGCAGCTTAGTCGACAGGGGGCAAACTGAAGCTTTCTTT. The chain is built from TRBV7-9 and TRBJ1-1; 10 bases line up with TRBD1. CDR3 length: 15 amino acids. V gave up 1 base and J gave up 5 bases; unmatched junction bases: 4. Germline V gene data show CDR1 as SEHNR and CDR2 as FQNEAQ (reference sequence).